The source of this TCR beta chain is a study of CD8+ T cells in alopecia areata. The authors extracted RNA and reverse transcribed it into cDNA as the sequencing template. Assay: immunoSEQ multiplex PCR; the TCRdb copy retains only in-frame clones and omits some. Of approximately 170,000 clones listed, approximately 56% are singletons. Germline values: CDR1 SGHKS, CDR2 YYEKEE (reference sequence). V was trimmed by 3 bases and J by 4 bases, leaving 10 bases between them. The CDR3 runs 14 residues. The treatment here: oral pan-JAK inhibitor, 5-10 mg twice daily. PBMCs were stained for CD3, CD4 and CD8, and CD4+ and CD8+ T cells were sorted.

The TCR originated in a human donor with alopecia areata. The sample here was CD4+ T cells sorted from blood, taken at week 4, from a patient treated with tofacitinib. The J gene is TRBJ2-2, the V gene TRBV5-5; D not resolved. CDR3 in amino acids: CASSYLRVTGELFF. The CDR3 coding sequence is TGTGCCAGCAGCTACCTTCGAGTCACCGGGGAGCTGTTTTTT.